Below, 22 T cell receptor beta chains from the same sample are listed, as sequenced in a study of cytomegalovirus exposure and HLA in healthy donors. Primers included in the PCR were 60 Vbeta and 13 Jbeta primers. Libraries were prepared by immunoSEQ multiplex PCR; TCRdb keeps only in-frame clonotypes and omits some of them. The repertoire has some 150,000 clones, 70% to 80% of them found once; the top ten carry 2.1%. Sequencing input: PBMCs. The source is a man aged 40-49 years in good health and CMV-seronegative.

The chain has TRBV7-2 and TRBJ2-1; the match to TRBD2 covers 13 bases. Germline V lookup: CDR1 SGHTA, CDR2 FQGNSA. With 7 bases clipped from V and 6 bases from J, the junction kept 6 bases outside the gene matches. CDR3 length: 15 amino acids. The CDR3 nucleotides are TGTGCCAGCACCGTACTAGCGGGAGGGCCCAATGAGCAGTTCTTC. It encodes CASTVLAGGPNEQFF.

The chain carries TRBV28 and TRBJ1-2; D unresolved. CDR3 length: 15 amino acids. Germline loops: CDR1 MDHEN, CDR2 SYDVKM. V was pared by 3 bases and J by 4 bases, with 15 bases between. As DNA, the CDR3 is TGTGCCAGCAGTTTCTATCGATCCTATCGCTATGGCTACACCTTC. It codes for CASSFYRSYRYGYTF.

J is TRBJ2-3 and V is TRBV7-6; 10 bases are a match to TRBD1. The junction had 2 bases not matched to a gene; V was cut back by 1 base and J by 1 base. The CDR3 is 16 residues long. CDR1 is SGHVS, CDR2 FNYEAQ, per germline. CDR3 loop: CASSLGTGGGTDTQYF. As DNA, the CDR3 is TGTGCCAGCAGCTTAGGGACAGGGGGTGGCACAGATACGCAGTATTTT. The full variable domain, rest sourced from reference TRBV7-6 and TRBJ2-3, is GAGVSQSPRYKVTKRGQDVALRCDPISGHVSLYWYRQALGQGPEFLTYFNYEAQQDKSGLPNDRFSAERPEGSISTLTIQRTEQRDSAMYRCASSLGTGGGTDTQYFGPGTRLTVL.

This chain joins TRBV18 and TRBJ2-7; TRBD2 is a possible D gene (6 bases). Germline values: CDR1 KGHSH, CDR2 LQKENI. This CDR3 is built from 11 residues. V was shortened by 8 bases and J by 7 bases, with 12 bases between the two germline ends. CDR3: CASHTGVEQYF. The DNA for the CDR3 is TGTGCCAGCCACACGGGGGTTGAGCAGTACTTC.

The DNA for the CDR3 is TGTGCCAAGAGGACAGGGAGCTCCTACGAGCAGTACTTC. Its translation is CAKRTGSSYEQYF. V gene TRBV2 combines with J gene TRBJ2-7, with TRBD1 identical over 8 bases. Trimming took 10 bases from V and 0 from J; bases not matched to a gene: 5. The germline V gene has CDR1 SNHLY and CDR2 FYNNEI. This CDR3 is built from 13 residues.

This clone has more than one count but fewer than ten. This chain links TRBV2 with TRBJ2-3; 7 nucleotides line up with TRBD1. The CDR3 is made up of 14 amino acids. Trimming took 5 bases from V and 3 from J; bases not matched to a gene: 5. Germline V gene data show CDR1 as SNHLY and CDR2 as FYNNEI. The CDR3 sequence is CASSRDSLTDTQYF. The CDR3 DNA follows: TGTGCCAGCAGTCGGGACAGTCTTACAGATACGCAGTATTTT.

The chain carries TRBV11-3 and TRBJ2-1, with a possible D match to TRBD1 (6 bases). Trimming pared 5 bases from V and 4 bases from J, leaving 12 bases between. The germline V gene encodes CDR1 SGHNT and CDR2 YENEEA. The CDR3 sequence is 14 residues long. CDR3 region: CASSLGTGYNEQFF. The CDR3 nucleotides are TGTGCCAGCAGCCTGGGCACAGGGTACAATGAGCAGTTCTTC.

CDR3: CASSRLGAGLLRGELFF. The CDR3 coding sequence is TGTGCCAGCAGCCGTTTGGGAGCGGGGCTCCTTCGCGGGGAGCTGTTTTTT. J is TRBJ2-2 and V is TRBV5-6; 7 bases map to TRBD2. V dropped 4 bases and J dropped 7; count of bases not matched to a gene: 16. The length of the CDR3 is 17 residues. Per the germline V gene, CDR1 is SGHDT and CDR2 is YYEEEE.

The V and J genes are TRBV6-5 and TRBJ2-1; 7 bases line up with TRBD2. Germline V CDR1 and CDR2: MNHEY, SVGAGI. V was pared by 2 bases and J by 5 bases, with 6 bases of the junction left unmatched. This CDR3 region has 15 residues. The CDR3 DNA follows: TGTGCCAGCAGTTACACGGGGGAGGGCCACAATGAGCAGTTCTTC. Its protein is CASSYTGEGHNEQFF.

Only a few counts were recorded for this clone. The rearrangement joins TRBV28 to TRBJ2-1; a possible D gene is TRBD2 (5 bases). Per the germline V gene, CDR1 is MDHEN and CDR2 is SYDVKM. V was shortened by 3 bases and J by 7 bases, with 13 bases between the two germline ends. CDR3 size: 14 residues. The CDR3: CASSFRGTANEQFF. CDR3 sequence (DNA): TGTGCCAGCAGTTTTCGGGGAACAGCAAATGAGCAGTTCTTC. The full variable domain, in which reference TRBV28 and TRBJ2-1 provide the parts outside the CDR3, is DVKVTQSSRYLVKRTGEKVFLECVQDMDHENMFWYRQDPGLGLRLIYFSYDVKMKEKGDIPEGYSVSREKKERFSLILESASTNQTSMYLCASSFRGTANEQFFGPGTRLTVL.

As for this clone: The junction differs from germline at one of its ends, possibly a read error. The V gene is TRBV5-1, the J gene TRBJ2-6; TRBD1 might be the D (8 bases). The CDR3 is made up of 16 amino acids. Germline V gene data show CDR1 as SGHRS and CDR2 as YFSETQ. The CDR3, as DNA: TGCGCCAGTAAGCGGGACAGGAGTTCTGGGGCCAACGGCCTGACTTTC. Encoded protein: CASKRDRSSGANGLTF.

The V call is TRBV30, the J call TRBJ2-2; 7 bases line up with TRBD1. Germline values: CDR1 GTSNPN, CDR2 SVGIG (reference sequence). There are 15 residues in the CDR3. J was trimmed by 7 bases and V by 0 bases; bases with no gene match: 8. This chain's CDR3 is CAWSVTRAGGGELFF. In DNA form, the CDR3 reads TGTGCCTGGAGTGTAACTCGGGCAGGGGGCGGGGAGCTGTTTTTT.

This clone appeared a few times. The chain combines TRBV27 with TRBJ1-6; 7 bases line up with TRBD1. Germline V gene lookup returns CDR1 MNHEY and CDR2 SMNVEV (reference sequence). CDR3 length: 16 residues. V lost 6 bases, J lost 6 bases, and 11 bases stayed unmatched. The CDR3 region is CASRRRGTASNSPLHF. CDR3 sequence (DNA): TGTGCCAGCAGGCGCCGTGGGACAGCTAGTAATTCACCCCTCCACTTT.

The chain has TRBV2 and TRBJ2-4; D unclear. V lost 7 bases, J lost 0 bases, and 10 bases lay in between. There are 14 residues in the CDR3. Germline-derived CDR1 and CDR2 are SNHLY and FYNNEI. CDR3 coding DNA: TGTGCCAGCACGAATCAACTAGCCAAAAACATTCAGTACTTC. The encoded protein is CASTNQLAKNIQYF.

The V call is TRBV5-4, the J call TRBJ1-4, with no clear D. In germline, CDR1 is SGHNT, CDR2 YYREEE (reference sequence). This CDR3 has 15 amino acids. Trimming pared 1 base from V and 0 bases from J, leaving 7 bases between. The CDR3 DNA reads TGTGCCAGCAGCTTGTCAGTAACAACTAATGAAAAACTGTTTTTT. The encoded protein is CASSLSVTTNEKLFF.

This chain links TRBV11-2 with TRBJ2-7; 7 bases align to TRBD1. Trimming removed 5 bases from V and 6 bases from J; junction bases left unmatched: 4. There are 12 residues in the CDR3. Germline V lookup: CDR1 SGHAT, CDR2 FQNNGV. In DNA form, the CDR3 reads TGTGCCAGCAGCAAGACAGGGAGCGAGCAGTACTTC. Protein product: CASSKTGSEQYF.

The gene calls are TRBV6-5 and TRBJ2-7; 10 positions match TRBD2. In germline, CDR1 is MNHEY, CDR2 SVGAGI. Trimming removed 2 bases from V and 2 bases from J; junction bases left unmatched: 6. The CDR3 contains 16 residues. CDR3 in DNA: TGTGCCAGCAGTTACACAAGACTAGCGGGTACCTACGAGCAGTACTTC. It encodes CASSYTRLAGTYEQYF.

This chain connects TRBV28 to TRBJ2-7, with 9 bases aligning to TRBD2. Germline assignment: CDR1 MDHEN and CDR2 SYDVKM. With 2 bases clipped from V and 6 bases from J, the junction kept 5 bases outside the gene matches. The CDR3 runs 14 residues. The CDR3 is CASSLGGRVSEQYF. CDR3 nucleotides: TGTGCCAGCAGTTTAGGCGGGAGGGTTTCCGAGCAGTACTTC.

The chain links TRBV28 to TRBJ1-2, with D possibly matching TRBD1 (6 bases). The CDR3 sequence is 14 residues long. V was cut by 3 bases and J by 5 bases, with 13 bases left in between. In germline, CDR1 is MDHEN, CDR2 SYDVKM. The CDR3 reads CASSFPDRPYGYTF. The CDR3 nucleotides read TGTGCCAGCAGTTTCCCTGACAGGCCGTATGGCTACACCTTC.

CDR3 sequence (DNA): TGCGCCAGCAGCTCGTTGGGGACAGTGCAAGAGACCCAGTACTTC. This encodes CASSSLGTVQETQYF. The chain couples TRBV5-1 to TRBJ2-5; 7 positions agree with TRBD1. The V gene end was trimmed by 3 bases and the J gene end by 2 bases; junction bases not matched to a gene: 7. Germline loops: CDR1 SGHRS, CDR2 YFSETQ. The CDR3 loop spans 15 amino acids.

The CDR3 coding sequence is TGTGCCAGCAGTGAAGGGACTGCAACTAATGAAAAACTGTTTTTT. Its translation is CASSEGTATNEKLFF. The J gene is TRBJ1-4, the V gene TRBV28; D is perhaps TRBD1 (5 bases). CDR3 length: 15 residues. The V gene's germline CDR1 is MDHEN and CDR2 SYDVKM. Deletions cut 5 bases from V and 0 bases from J, with 10 bases between.

The V gene is TRBV2, the J gene TRBJ1-5; 9 bases match TRBD1. This CDR3 has 14 amino acids. Germline values: CDR1 SNHLY, CDR2 FYNNEI. V was clipped by 11 bases and J by 4 bases; unmatched bases: 9. CDR3 region: CAGRTGERNQPQHF. The CDR3, as DNA: TGTGCCGGGCGGACAGGGGAGAGAAATCAGCCCCAGCATTTT.